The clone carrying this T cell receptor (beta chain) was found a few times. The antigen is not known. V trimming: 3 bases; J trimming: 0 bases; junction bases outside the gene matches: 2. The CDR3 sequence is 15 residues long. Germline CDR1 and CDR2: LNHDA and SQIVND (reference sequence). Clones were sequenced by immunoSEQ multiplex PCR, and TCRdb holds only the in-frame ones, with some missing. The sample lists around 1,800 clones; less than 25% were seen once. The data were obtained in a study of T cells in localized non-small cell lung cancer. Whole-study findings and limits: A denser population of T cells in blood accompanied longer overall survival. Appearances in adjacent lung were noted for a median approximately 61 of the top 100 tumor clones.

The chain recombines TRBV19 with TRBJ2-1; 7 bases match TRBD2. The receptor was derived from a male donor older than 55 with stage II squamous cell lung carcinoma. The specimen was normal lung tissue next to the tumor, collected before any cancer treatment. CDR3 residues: CASSMGGSSYNEQFF. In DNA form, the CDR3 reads TGTGCCAGTAGTATGGGAGGGAGCTCCTACAATGAGCAGTTCTTC. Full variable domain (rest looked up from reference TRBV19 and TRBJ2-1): DGGITQSPKYLFRKEGQNVTLSCEQNLNHDAMYWYRQDPGQGLRLIYYSQIVNDFQKGDIAEGYSVSREKKESFPLTVTSAQKNPTAFYLCASSMGGSSYNEQFFGPGTRLTVL.